This T cell receptor beta chain was captured in a study of T cell responses to AZD1222 COVID-19 vaccine. This CDR3 is 15 amino acids long. The V segment lost 4 bases and the J segment 6 bases; nucleotides outside the gene matches: 8. CDR1 SGHRS and CDR2 YFSETQ come from the germline V gene. Study outcomes and limitations: Of the AZD1222 recipients, only 5 to 7 were seropositive at baseline. Vaccination with two AZD1222 doses was followed by a rise in Spike-specific TCR breadth and depth. It should be noted that donors were predominantly white British and more often female, and clonal diversity was possibly underestimated.

This clone was counted a single time. The antigen remains undetermined. Only in-frame clones appear in the TCRdb table, and some are missing; sequencing was by immunoSEQ multiplex PCR. The data hold around 140,000 clones, with 75% to 85% observed a single time. Sequenced material: peripheral blood, taken 28 days after the second dose of the MenACWY control vaccine. The source of this sequence is an adult who received the MenACWY meningococcal vaccine as a control. The chain joins TRBV5-1 to TRBJ1-5; 9 positions match TRBD1. CDR3: CASSPGDRDGQPQHF. CDR3 coding DNA: TGCGCCAGCAGCCCAGGGGACAGGGATGGTCAGCCCCAGCATTTT. The full variable domain, with the rest looked up from reference TRBV5-1 and TRBJ1-5, is KAGVTQTPRYLIKTRGQQVTLSCSPISGHRSVSWYQQTPGQGLQFLFEYFSETQRNKGNFPGRFSGRQFSNSRSEMNVSTLELGDSALYLCASSPGDRDGQPQHFGDGTRLSIL.